This T cell receptor (beta chain) is drawn from a study of T cell responses to AZD1222 COVID-19 vaccine. Overall study context: It was second doses at about 4 or about 12 weeks that were pooled. Findings and caveats of the study: The CD4 TCRs associated with vaccination extended across spike and predominated at 160-218 and 743-854. Baseline serology detected seropositivity in only a handful of AZD1222 recipients. Donor demographics were predominantly white British with a female majority; clonal diversity may be underestimated.

Points on this clone: Its antigen remains unidentified.

The repertoire was sequenced with immunoSEQ multiplex PCR; TCRdb's copy has only in-frame clones and lacks some. The table lists more than 85,000 clones, less than 90% of them singletons, with around 15% in the top ten. The V gene's germline CDR1 is LNHDA and CDR2 SQIVND (reference sequence). V lost 10 bases, J lost 7 bases, and 16 bases lay in between. The CDR3 loop spans 12 amino acids. The sequences come from peripheral blood, collected on day 0 of AZD1222 vaccination. The sequence derives from an adult in good health. The chain is built from TRBV19 and TRBJ1-2; D perhaps matches TRBD1 (5 bases). The CDR3: CATDGALGGYTF. The CDR3 DNA follows: TGTGCCACTGACGGGGCGCTTGGTGGCTACACCTTC.